The 14 T cell receptor beta chains given below trace back to one sample, sequenced in a study of blood T cells in healthy people across ages. Primers used in a second PCR of about 7 to 11 cycles were a sample-barcoded 5' primer and a J-beta primer mix. TCRdb analysed the 5' RACE reads with MiXCR anew, one entry per CDR3 protein. The repertoire holds 1.5 million or so distinct CDR3 sequences, roughly 40% seen once, with 7.9% in the top ten. Sequencing was done on a sample of blood. Receptor source: a woman aged 18-29 years in good health.

The chain has TRBV28 and TRBJ2-7; D gene uncertain. V was cut by 8 bases and J by 4 bases, with 9 bases left in between. Germline lookup yields CDR1 MDHEN and CDR2 SYDVKM. The CDR3 runs to 11 residues. The CDR3 spells CASGIYYEQYF. The CDR3 DNA follows: TGTGCCAGCGGAATCTATTACGAGCAGTACTTC.

This clonotype has a handful of counts. The rearrangement links TRBV20-1 to TRBJ2-3; 12 bases are a match to TRBD2. Germline V gives CDR1 DFQATT, CDR2 SNEGSKA (reference sequence). Unmatched junction bases numbered 5, after V lost 5 bases and J lost 2 bases. This CDR3 contains 15 residues. Here the CDR3 reads CSAPRTSGTTDTQYF. CDR3 DNA sequence: TGCAGTGCTCCTCGGACTAGCGGGACCACAGATACGCAGTATTTT.

The rearrangement links TRBV2 to TRBJ2-5, with TRBD2 matching 7 bases. The end of the DNA is better explained by TRBJ2-7, so the J call may be wrong. Germline assignment: CDR1 SNHLY and CDR2 FYNNEI. The CDR3 has 13 amino acids. The CDR3 coding sequence is TGTGCCAGCAGTGGGGAGGGATGGGACGAGCAGTACTTC. Protein: CASSGEGWDEQYF.

This clonotype was recorded many times. The chain has TRBV29-1 and TRBJ2-3, with 9 bases that match TRBD1. V gave up 7 bases and J gave up 6 bases; unmatched junction bases: 8. Germline CDR1 SQVTM, CDR2 ANQGSEA. The CDR3 is 13 amino acids. In DNA, the CDR3 is TGCAGCGCCTACAGGGGGCAAGGGGATACGCAGTATTTT. Translated: CSAYRGQGDTQYF.

In its sample, this clonotype was seen once. The V gene is TRBV9, the J gene TRBJ2-3, with TRBD2 matching over 7 bases. CDR1 and CDR2 (germline): SGDLS, YYNGEE. This CDR3 is built from 16 residues. Unmatched junction bases numbered 10, after V lost 6 bases and J lost 0 bases. CDR3 nucleotides: TGTGCCAGCAATCGTGATGGCGGGGGAAGCACAGATACGCAGTATTTT. As protein: CASNRDGGGSTDTQYF.

The CDR3 DNA reads TGTGCCAGCAGCCCAAGTCTAGGTGGGGCCAACGTCCTGACTTTC. Protein sequence: CASSPSLGGANVLTF. The chain recombines TRBV3-1 with TRBJ2-6; D is ambiguous. CDR3 length: 15 amino acids. V was pared by 4 bases and J by 3 bases, with 10 bases between. CDR1 LGHDT and CDR2 YNNKEL come from the germline V gene (reference sequence).

The J gene is TRBJ1-2, the V gene TRBV10-3; 10 bases line up with TRBD1. The V gene end was trimmed by 6 bases and the J gene end by 8 bases; junction bases not matched to a gene: 12. The germline CDR1 and CDR2 sequences are ENHRY and SYGVKD. CDR3 length: 15 amino acids. Here the CDR3 DNA reads TGTGCCATCAGCCCGGGACAGGGGTTGAGGAGAGGCTACACCTTC. Translating it yields CAISPGQGLRRGYTF.

The CDR3 loop is CASKVKKSLYGYTF. The CDR3 DNA sequence: TGTGCCAGCAAAGTAAAAAAGAGCCTCTATGGCTACACCTTC. The J gene is TRBJ1-2, the V gene TRBV6-1; unclear D gene. This CDR3 region has 14 residues. V shed 7 bases and J shed 4 bases, with 16 bases lying between them. Looked up from germline, CDR1 is MNHNS and CDR2 is SASEGT.

V and J are TRBV3-1 and TRBJ2-3; 8 bases align to TRBD2. This CDR3 contains 16 residues. V lost 5 bases and J lost 4; bases outside the gene matches: 11. Germline-derived CDR1 and CDR2 are LGHDT and YNNKEL (reference sequence). CDR3 amino acids: CASSFTPGLVSDTQYF. CDR3 nucleotides: TGTGCCAGCAGCTTCACCCCGGGACTAGTCTCAGATACGCAGTATTTT.

Ten or more counts support this clonotype. Compared with germline, one end of the junction differs, possibly owing to a read error. This chain links TRBV12-3 or TRBV12-4 with TRBJ2-7; D unresolved. This CDR3 has 11 residues. In DNA, the CDR3 is TGCGCCAGCAGCTCCTTAGACGAGCAGTACTTC. This translates into CASSSLDEQYF.

The CDR3 nucleotides are TGCAGTGCTTCAGACCGGACGACCGTCACAGATACGCAGTATTTT. It translates to CSASDRTTVTDTQYF. The rearrangement links TRBV20-1 to TRBJ2-3; D remains unclear. In germline, CDR1 is DFQATT, CDR2 SNEGSKA (reference sequence). The CDR3 spans 15 residues. V was cut by 5 bases and J by 2 bases, with 17 bases left in between.

This clonotype was counted between two and nine times. The chain carries TRBV6-5 and TRBJ1-4; D is perhaps TRBD1 (5 bases). The CDR3 is 16 amino acids. The V end lost 5 bases, the J end lost 0 bases, and 13 bases lay between the germline ends. The germline gives CDR1 MNHEY, CDR2 SVGAGI. The DNA for the CDR3 is TGTGCCAGCAGTCGTTCGGGGGTTGCAACTAATGAAAAACTGTTTTTT. Its translation: CASSRSGVATNEKLFF.

As for this clonotype: The junction departs from the called germline gene at one end, perhaps through a read error. V gene TRBV2 combines with J gene TRBJ1-4; 7 nucleotides match TRBD1. The CDR3 has 14 amino acids. CDR1 and CDR2 from the germline V gene are SNHLY and FYNNEI. DNA of the CDR3: TGTGCCAGCAGGTTCGGGACAGAGGACGAAAAACCGTTTTTT. This codes for CASRFGTEDEKPFF.

This clonotype was counted only a few times. The chain carries TRBV14 and TRBJ1-4, with a tentative D call TRBD1 (6 bases). The CDR3 is made up of 14 amino acids. Trimming pared 5 bases from V and 8 bases from J, leaving 15 bases between. Germline V lookup: CDR1 SGHDN, CDR2 FVKESK. CDR3 in DNA: TGTGCCAGCAGCGCGAACAGGGACGGAGAAAAACTGTTTTTT. Protein product: CASSANRDGEKLFF. Combining the CDR3 with reference TRBV14 and TRBJ1-4 gives the whole variable domain EAGVTQFPSHSVIEKGQTVTLRCDPISGHDNLYWYRRVMGKEIKFLLHFVKESKQDESGMPNNRFLAERTGGTYSTLKVQPAELEDSGVYFCASSANRDGEKLFFGSGTQLSVL.